This T cell receptor (beta chain) originates from a study of T-cell memory formation after mild COVID-19. Study-wide context: Largely, the TCR clusters proved donor specific.

The TCR alpha and TCR beta cDNA libraries, bearing sample barcodes and UMIs, were generated by 5'RACE using constant-segment primers. TCRdb re-called the 5' RACE reads through MiXCR, storing one row per CDR3 protein. Among roughly 190,000 distinct CDR3 sequences listed, roughly 27% were seen once. Study findings and constraints: Whether day 37 second-wave clones are SARS-CoV-2-specific was not confirmed. Clones contracting day 15 to 85 were balanced CD4/CD8; later expanders leaned CD4+.

About this clonotype: Its antigen remains unknown.

The ends were cut back, 5 bases at V and 4 bases at J, with 13 bases in the middle. Germline loops: CDR1 PRHDT, CDR2 FYEKMQ (reference sequence). The CDR3 loop spans 14 amino acids. The receptor was isolated from an adult woman who had mild COVID-19 (a few samples of this study predate the infection). Cell type and time point are not known. The V gene is TRBV13, the J gene TRBJ2-3; D call uncertain. Sequenced: PBMCs or a T cell subset sorted from them (not recorded which). The CDR3: CASSPTPSSDTQYF. CDR3 sequence (DNA): TGTGCCAGCAGCCCTACTCCCAGCTCAGATACGCAGTATTTT.